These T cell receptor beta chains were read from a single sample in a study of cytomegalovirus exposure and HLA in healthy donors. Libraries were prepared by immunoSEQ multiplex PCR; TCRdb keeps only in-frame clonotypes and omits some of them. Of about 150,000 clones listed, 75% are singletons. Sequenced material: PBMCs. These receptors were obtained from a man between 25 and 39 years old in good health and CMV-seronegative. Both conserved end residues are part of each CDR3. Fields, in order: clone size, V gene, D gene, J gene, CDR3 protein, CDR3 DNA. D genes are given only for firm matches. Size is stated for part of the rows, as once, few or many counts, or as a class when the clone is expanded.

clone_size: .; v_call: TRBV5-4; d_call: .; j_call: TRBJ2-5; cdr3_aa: CASSFFGRARQETQYF; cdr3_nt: TGTGCCAGCAGCTTCTTCGGCAGGGCCAGACAAGAGACCCAGTACTTC
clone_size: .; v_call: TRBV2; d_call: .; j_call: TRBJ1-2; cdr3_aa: CASSGDTYGYTF; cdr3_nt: TGTGCCAGCAGTGGGGACACTTATGGCTACACCTTC
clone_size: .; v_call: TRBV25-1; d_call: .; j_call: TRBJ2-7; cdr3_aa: CASSEAGASNSYEQYF; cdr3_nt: TGTGCCAGCAGTGAAGCGGGGGCTAGCAACTCCTACGAGCAGTACTTC
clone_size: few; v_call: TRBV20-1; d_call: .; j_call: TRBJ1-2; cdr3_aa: CSAFDSYGYTF; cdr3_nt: TGCAGTGCTTTTGACAGCTATGGCTACACCTTC
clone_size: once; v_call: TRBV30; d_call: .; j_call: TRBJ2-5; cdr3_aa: CAWEGTIGETQYF; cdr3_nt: TGTGCCTGGGAAGGGACAATTGGCGAGACCCAGTACTTC
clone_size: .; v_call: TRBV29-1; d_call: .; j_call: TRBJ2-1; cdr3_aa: CSVVSRNNEQFF; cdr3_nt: TGCAGCGTTGTCTCGCGTAACAATGAGCAGTTCTTC
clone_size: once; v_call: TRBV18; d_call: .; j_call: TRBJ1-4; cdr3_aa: CASSPLGRDNEKLFF; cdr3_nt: TGTGCCAGCTCACCTTTAGGACGGGATAATGAAAAACTGTTTTTT
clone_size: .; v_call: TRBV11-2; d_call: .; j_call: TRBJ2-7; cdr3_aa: CASSLDGTLDSYEQYF; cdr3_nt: TGTGCCAGCAGCTTAGATGGGACTCTAGACTCCTACGAGCAGTACTTC
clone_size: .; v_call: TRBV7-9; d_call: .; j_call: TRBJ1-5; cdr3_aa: CASSLSESQPQHF; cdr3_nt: TGTGCCAGCAGCTTATCGGAGAGTCAGCCCCAGCATTTT
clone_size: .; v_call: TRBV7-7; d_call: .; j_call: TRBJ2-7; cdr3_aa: CASSSNLRSKEQYF; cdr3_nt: TGTGCTAGCAGCTCTAACCTCCGTTCTAAGGAGCAGTACTTC
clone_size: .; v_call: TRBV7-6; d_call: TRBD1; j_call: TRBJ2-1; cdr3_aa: CASSGQGRDEQFF; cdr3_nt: TGTGCCAGCAGCGGACAGGGACGCGATGAGCAGTTCTTC
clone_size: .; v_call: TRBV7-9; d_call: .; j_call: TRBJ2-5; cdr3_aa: CASSSSWALAGGQGETQYF; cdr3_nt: TGTGCCAGCAGTTCCTCCTGGGCATTAGCGGGGGGACAGGGAGAGACCCAGTACTTC
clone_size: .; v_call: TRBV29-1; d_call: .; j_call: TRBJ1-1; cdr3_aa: CSVGTGLTEAFF; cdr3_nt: TGCAGCGTTGGTACAGGGCTCACTGAAGCTTTCTTT
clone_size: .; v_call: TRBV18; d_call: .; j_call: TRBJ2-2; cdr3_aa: CASSPLSVGGADTGELFF; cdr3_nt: TGTGCCAGCTCACCATTGTCCGTAGGAGGGGCGGACACCGGGGAGCTGTTTTTT
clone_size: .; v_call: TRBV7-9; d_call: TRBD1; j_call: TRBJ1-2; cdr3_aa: CASSLVSGGGYTF; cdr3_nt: TGTGCCAGCAGCTTAGTATCAGGGGGCGGCTACACCTTC
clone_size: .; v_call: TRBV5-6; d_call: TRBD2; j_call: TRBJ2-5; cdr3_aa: CASSPLWGGQETQYF; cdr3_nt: TGTGCCAGCAGCCCCCTGTGGGGGGGCCAAGAGACCCAGTACTTC
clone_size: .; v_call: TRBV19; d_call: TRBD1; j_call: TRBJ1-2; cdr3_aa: CASSIGLRDRGTYGYTF; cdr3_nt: TGTGCCAGTAGTATAGGCCTCCGGGACAGGGGGACCTATGGCTACACCTTC
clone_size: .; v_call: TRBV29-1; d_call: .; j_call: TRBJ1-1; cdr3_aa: CSVRENTEAFF; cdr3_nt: TGCAGCGTCAGGGAGAACACTGAAGCTTTCTTT
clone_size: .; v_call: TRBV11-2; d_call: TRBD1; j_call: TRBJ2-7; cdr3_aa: CASGTGVLNEQYF; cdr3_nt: TGTGCCAGCGGGACAGGGGTCTTGAACGAGCAGTACTTC
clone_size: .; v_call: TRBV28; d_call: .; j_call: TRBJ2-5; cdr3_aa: CASSRSWRDLEQETQYF; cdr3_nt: TGTGCCAGCAGCCGCAGTTGGAGGGACCTCGAGCAAGAGACCCAGTACTTC
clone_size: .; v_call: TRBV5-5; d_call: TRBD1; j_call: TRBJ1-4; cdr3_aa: CASSLGQGVTTNEKLFF; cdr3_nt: TGTGCCAGCAGCCTGGGACAGGGGGTAACAACTAATGAAAAACTGTTTTTT
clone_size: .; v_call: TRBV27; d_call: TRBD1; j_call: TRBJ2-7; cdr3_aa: CASKRDRGYEQYF; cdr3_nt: TGTGCCAGCAAACGGGACAGGGGGTACGAGCAGTACTTC
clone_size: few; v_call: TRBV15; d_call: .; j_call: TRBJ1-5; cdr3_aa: CATSRERKAEPQHF; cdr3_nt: TGTGCCACCAGCAGAGAGAGGAAAGCGGAGCCCCAGCATTTT
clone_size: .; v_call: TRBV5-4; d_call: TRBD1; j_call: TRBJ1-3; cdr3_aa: CASSFGQEAGNTIYF; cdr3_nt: TGTGCCAGCAGCTTTGGACAGGAGGCCGGAAACACCATATATTTT
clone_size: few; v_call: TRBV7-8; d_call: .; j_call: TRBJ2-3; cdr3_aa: CASSRTRGNTDTQYF; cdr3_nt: TGTGCCAGCAGCCGAACTAGGGGGAACACAGATACGCAGTATTTT
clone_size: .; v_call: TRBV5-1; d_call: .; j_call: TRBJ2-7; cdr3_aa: CASSLGLGYEQYF; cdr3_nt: TGCGCCAGCAGCTTGGGACTAGGCTACGAGCAGTACTTC
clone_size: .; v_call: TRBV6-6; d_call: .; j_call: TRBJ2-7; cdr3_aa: CASSYGAGPPYEQYF; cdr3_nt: TGTGCCAGCAGTTACGGAGCGGGTCCGCCCTACGAGCAGTACTTC
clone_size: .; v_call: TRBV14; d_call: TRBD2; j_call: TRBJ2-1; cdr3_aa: CASSRWTSAAYNEQFF; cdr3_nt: TGTGCCAGCAGCCGGTGGACTAGCGCTGCTTACAATGAGCAGTTCTTC
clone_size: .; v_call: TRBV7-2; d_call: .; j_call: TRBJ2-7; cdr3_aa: CASSLMQGLSSYEQYF; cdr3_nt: TGTGCCAGCAGCTTAATGCAGGGCCTAAGCTCCTACGAGCAGTACTTC
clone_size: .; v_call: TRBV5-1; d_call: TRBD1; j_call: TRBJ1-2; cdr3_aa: CASSLEEGASGYTF; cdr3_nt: TGCGCCAGCAGCTTGGAGGAGGGGGCCTCTGGCTACACCTTC
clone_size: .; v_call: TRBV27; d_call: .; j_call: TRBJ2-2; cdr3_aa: CASSLYSQGGTGELFF; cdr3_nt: TGTGCCAGCAGTCTTTATTCCCAGGGGGGCACCGGGGAGCTGTTTTTT
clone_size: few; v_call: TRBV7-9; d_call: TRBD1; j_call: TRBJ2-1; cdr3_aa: CASSSVRGKSYNEQFF; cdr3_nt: TGTGCCAGCAGCTCGGTCAGGGGGAAATCCTACAATGAGCAGTTCTTC
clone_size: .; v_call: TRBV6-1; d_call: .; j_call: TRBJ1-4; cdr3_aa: CASSAYYEKLFF; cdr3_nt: TGTGCCAGCAGCGCCTACTATGAAAAACTGTTTTTT
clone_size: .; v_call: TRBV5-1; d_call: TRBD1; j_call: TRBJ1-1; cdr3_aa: CASSSLKTGLTAEAFF; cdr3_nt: TGCGCCAGCAGCTCCCTGAAGACAGGGTTAACGGCTGAAGCTTTCTTT
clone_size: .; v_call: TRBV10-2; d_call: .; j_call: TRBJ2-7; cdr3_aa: CASSEPTYEQYF; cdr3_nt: TGCGCCAGCAGTGAGCCAACCTACGAGCAGTACTTC
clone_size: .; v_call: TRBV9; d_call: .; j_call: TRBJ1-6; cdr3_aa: CASSASRGVSSYNSPLHF; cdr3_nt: TGTGCCAGCAGCGCCAGCAGGGGCGTCAGCTCCTATAATTCACCCCTCCACTTT
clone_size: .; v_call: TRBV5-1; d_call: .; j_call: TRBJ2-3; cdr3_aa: CATRTGTDTQYF; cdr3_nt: TGCGCCACCCGGACTGGCACAGATACGCAGTATTTT
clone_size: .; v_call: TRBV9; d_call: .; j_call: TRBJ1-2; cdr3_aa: CASSVNAGLNYGYTF; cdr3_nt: TGTGCCAGCAGCGTAAATGCGGGGCTCAACTATGGCTACACCTTC
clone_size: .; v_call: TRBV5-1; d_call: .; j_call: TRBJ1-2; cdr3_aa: CVSSGTGGVGGYTF; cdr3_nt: TGCGTCAGCAGCGGGACCGGGGGGGTGGGCGGCTACACCTTC
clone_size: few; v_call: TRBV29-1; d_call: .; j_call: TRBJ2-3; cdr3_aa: CSVEGAATDTQYF; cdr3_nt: TGCAGCGTTGAAGGGGCCGCCACAGATACGCAGTATTTT
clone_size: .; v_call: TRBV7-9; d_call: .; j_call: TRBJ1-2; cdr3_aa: CASSLAGMQANYGYTF; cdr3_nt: TGTGCCAGCAGCTTAGCCGGGATGCAGGCCAATTATGGCTACACCTTC
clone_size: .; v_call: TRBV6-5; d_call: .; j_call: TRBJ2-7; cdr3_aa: CASMVRGMTYEQYF; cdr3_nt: TGTGCCAGCATGGTTAGGGGGATGACCTACGAGCAGTACTTC
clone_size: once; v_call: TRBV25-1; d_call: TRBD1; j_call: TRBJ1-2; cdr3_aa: CASSEGRGTAYGYTF; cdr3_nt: TGTGCCAGCAGTGAAGGAAGAGGGACAGCTTATGGCTACACCTTC
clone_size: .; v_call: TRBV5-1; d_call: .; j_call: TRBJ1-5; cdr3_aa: CASSSGDGFNQPQHF; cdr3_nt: TGCGCCAGCAGCTCCGGAGACGGATTCAATCAGCCCCAGCATTTT
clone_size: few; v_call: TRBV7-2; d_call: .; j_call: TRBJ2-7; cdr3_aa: CASSSSGGRGEQYF; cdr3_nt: TGTGCCAGCAGCTCTTCGGGGGGCCGGGGTGAGCAGTACTTC
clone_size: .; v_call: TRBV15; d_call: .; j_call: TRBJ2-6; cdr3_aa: CATSFGVNVLTF; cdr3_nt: TGTGCCACCTCGTTCGGGGTAAACGTCCTGACTTTC
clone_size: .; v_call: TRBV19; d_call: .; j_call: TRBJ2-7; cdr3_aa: CASSIDDTRFEQYF; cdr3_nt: TGTGCCAGTAGTATAGACGACACAAGGTTCGAGCAGTACTTC
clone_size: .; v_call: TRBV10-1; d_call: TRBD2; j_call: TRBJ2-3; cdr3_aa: CASSAGGSVTDTQYF; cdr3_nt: TGCGCCAGCAGTGCCGGCGGGAGTGTTACAGATACGCAGTATTTT
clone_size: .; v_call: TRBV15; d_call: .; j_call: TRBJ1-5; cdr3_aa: CATSTDQNQPQHF; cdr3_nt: TGTGCCACCAGCACAGACCAAAATCAGCCCCAGCATTTT
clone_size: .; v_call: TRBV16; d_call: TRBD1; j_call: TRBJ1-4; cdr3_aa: CASSRHTGEREKLFF; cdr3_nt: TGTGCCAGCTCCAGACATACAGGGGAGCGCGAAAAACTGTTTTTT
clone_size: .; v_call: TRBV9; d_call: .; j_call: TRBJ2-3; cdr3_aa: CASSVATGVLDTQYF; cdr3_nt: TGTGCCAGCAGCGTAGCGACGGGGGTTCTGGATACGCAGTATTTT
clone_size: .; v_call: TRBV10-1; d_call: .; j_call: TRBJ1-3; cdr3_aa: CASSDGRESSGNTIYF; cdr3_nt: TGCGCCAGCAGTGACGGCAGGGAATCCTCTGGAAACACCATATATTTT
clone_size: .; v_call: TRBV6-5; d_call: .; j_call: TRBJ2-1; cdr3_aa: CASSYSDSSYNEQFF; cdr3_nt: TGTGCCAGCAGTTATAGCGATAGCTCCTACAATGAGCAGTTCTTC